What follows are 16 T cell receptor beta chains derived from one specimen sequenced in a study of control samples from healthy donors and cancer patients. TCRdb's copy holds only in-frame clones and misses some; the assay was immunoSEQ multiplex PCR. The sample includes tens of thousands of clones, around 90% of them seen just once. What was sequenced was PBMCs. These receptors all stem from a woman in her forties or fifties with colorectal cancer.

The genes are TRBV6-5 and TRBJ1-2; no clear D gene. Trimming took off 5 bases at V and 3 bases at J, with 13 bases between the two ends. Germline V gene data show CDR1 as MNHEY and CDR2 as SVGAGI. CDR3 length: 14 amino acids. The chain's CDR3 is CASSLGRAYYGYTF. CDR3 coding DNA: TGTGCCAGCAGTCTCGGGCGGGCTTACTATGGCTACACCTTC.

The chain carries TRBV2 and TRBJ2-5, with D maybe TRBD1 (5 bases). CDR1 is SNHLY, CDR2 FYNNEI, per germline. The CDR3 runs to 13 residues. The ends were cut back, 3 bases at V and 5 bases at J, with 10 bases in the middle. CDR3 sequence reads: CASSERQGETQYF. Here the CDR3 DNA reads TGTGCCAGCAGTGAGAGGCAGGGTGAGACCCAGTACTTC.

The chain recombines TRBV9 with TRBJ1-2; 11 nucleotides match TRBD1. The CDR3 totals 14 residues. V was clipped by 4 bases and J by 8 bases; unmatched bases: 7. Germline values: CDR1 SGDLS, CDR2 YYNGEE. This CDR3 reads CASSLGQGAVGYTF. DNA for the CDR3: TGTGCCAGCAGCCTCGGACAGGGGGCGGTAGGCTACACCTTC.

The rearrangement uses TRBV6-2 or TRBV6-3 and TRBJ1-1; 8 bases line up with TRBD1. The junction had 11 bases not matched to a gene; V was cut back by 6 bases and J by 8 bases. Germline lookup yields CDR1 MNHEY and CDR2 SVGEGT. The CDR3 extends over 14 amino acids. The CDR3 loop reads CASSPWGRGPEAFF. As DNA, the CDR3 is TGTGCCAGCAGCCCATGGGGCAGGGGGCCCGAAGCTTTCTTT.

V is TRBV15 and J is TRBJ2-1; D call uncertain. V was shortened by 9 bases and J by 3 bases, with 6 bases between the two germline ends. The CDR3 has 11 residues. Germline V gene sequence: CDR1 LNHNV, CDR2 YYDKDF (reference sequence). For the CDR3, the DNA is TGTGCCACTCGGTTCTACAATGAGCAGTTCTTC. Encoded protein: CATRFYNEQFF.

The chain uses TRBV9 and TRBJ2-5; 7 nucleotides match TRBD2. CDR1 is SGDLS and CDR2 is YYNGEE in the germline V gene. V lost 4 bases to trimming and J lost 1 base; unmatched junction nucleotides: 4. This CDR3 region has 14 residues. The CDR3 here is CASSLGGTQETQYF. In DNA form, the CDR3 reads TGTGCCAGCAGCTTGGGGGGGACCCAAGAGACCCAGTACTTC.

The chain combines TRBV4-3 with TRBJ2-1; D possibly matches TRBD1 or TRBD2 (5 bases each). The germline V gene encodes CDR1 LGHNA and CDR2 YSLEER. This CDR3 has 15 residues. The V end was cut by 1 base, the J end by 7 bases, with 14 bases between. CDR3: CASSQGGYTGNEQFF. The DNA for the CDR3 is TGCGCCAGCAGCCAAGGGGGGTATACAGGAAATGAGCAGTTCTTC.

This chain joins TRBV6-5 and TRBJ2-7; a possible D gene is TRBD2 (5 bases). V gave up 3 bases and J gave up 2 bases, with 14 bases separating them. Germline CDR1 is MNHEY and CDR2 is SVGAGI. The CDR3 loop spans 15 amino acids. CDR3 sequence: CASSYSMSGPYEQYV. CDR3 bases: TGTGCCAGCAGTTATAGCATGAGCGGACCCTACGAGCAGTACGTC.

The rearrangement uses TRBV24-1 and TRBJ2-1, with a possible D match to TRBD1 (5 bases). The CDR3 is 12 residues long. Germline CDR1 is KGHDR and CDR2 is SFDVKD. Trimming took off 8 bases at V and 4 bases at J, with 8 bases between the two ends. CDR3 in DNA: TGTGCCACCACGGCAGGGTACAATGAGCAGTTCTTC. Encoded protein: CATTAGYNEQFF.

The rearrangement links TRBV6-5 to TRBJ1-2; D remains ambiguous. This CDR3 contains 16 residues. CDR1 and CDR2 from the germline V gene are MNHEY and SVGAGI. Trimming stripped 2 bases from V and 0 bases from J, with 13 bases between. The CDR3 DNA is TGTGCCAGCAGTTACGATTTGTATTCTTCTAACTATGGCTACACCTTC. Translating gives CASSYDLYSSNYGYTF.

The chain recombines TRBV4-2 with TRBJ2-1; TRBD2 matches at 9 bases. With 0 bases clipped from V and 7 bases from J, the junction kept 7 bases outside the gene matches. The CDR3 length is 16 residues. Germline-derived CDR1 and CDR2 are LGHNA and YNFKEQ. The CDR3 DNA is TGTGCCAGCAGCCAAGAAGGGGCTAGCGGGGAGAATGAGCAGTTCTTC. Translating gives CASSQEGASGENEQFF.

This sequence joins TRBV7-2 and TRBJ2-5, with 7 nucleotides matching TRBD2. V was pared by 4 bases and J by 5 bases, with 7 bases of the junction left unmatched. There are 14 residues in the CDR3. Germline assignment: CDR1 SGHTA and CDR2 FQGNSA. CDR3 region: CASSYNWGGETQYF. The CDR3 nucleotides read TGTGCCAGCAGCTACAATTGGGGGGGGGAGACCCAGTACTTC.

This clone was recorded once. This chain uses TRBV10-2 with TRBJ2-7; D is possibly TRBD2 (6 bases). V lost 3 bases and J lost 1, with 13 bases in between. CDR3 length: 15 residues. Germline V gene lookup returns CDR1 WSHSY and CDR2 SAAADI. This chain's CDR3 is CASSEFLGLSYEQYV. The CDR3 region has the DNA TGCGCCAGCAGTGAATTTTTGGGACTGTCCTACGAGCAGTACGTC.

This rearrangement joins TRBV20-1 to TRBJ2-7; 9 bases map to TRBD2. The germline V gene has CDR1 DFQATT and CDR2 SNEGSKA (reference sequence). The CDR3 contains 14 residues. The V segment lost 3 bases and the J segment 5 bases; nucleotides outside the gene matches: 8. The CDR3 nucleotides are TGCAGTGCTAGTTGGCTAGCGGGGTCCCACGAGCAGTACGTC. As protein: CSASWLAGSHEQYV.

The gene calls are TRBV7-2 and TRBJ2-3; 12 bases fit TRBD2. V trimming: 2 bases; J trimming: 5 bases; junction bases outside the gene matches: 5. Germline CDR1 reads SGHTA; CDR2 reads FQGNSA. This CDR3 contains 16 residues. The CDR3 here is CASSLLAGGHKDTQYF. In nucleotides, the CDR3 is TGTGCCAGCAGCTTACTAGCGGGGGGGCATAAAGATACGCAGTATTTT.

CDR3: CASSYSSRVDQPQHF. The CDR3, as DNA: TGTGCCAGCAGTTACTCTAGCAGGGTAGATCAGCCCCAGCATTTT. The chain is built from TRBV6-5 and TRBJ1-5, with D perhaps TRBD1 (5 bases). The germline gives CDR1 MNHEY, CDR2 SVGAGI. The CDR3 covers 15 residues. V gave up 0 bases and J gave up 5 bases, with 11 bases separating them.